This TCR beta chain originates from a study of T cells in localized non-small cell lung cancer. Study results and caveats: The study sequenced only one region of the tumor. As a result, intratumor heterogeneity could not be excluded and remains possible. Adjacent lung held a median roughly 56 of the top 100 tumor clones. Uninvolved adjacent lung had the highest recorded T cell clonality, with tumor below it.

V was cut by 4 bases and J by 6 bases, with 9 bases left in between. The CDR3 length is 12 residues. Germline loops: CDR1 SGDLS, CDR2 YYNGEE. TCRdb's copy holds only in-frame clones and misses some; the assay was immunoSEQ multiplex PCR. The data hold fewer than 35,000 clones, with around 90% observed a single time. With regard to this clone: What it binds is not known.

The receptor was derived from a man between 40 and 70 years old with stage III lung adenocarcinoma. The V and J genes are TRBV9 and TRBJ2-3; D might be TRBD2 (5 bases). Sequenced here: peripheral blood mononuclear cells, sampled before any cancer treatment. The CDR3 DNA reads TGTGCCAGCAGCCCCCAGCGGGATACGCAGTATTTT. This gives the protein CASSPQRDTQYF.